The 30 T cell receptor beta chains reported below all come from one sample, sequenced in a study of blood T cell repertoires in COVID-19. The data were produced by immunoSEQ multiplex PCR, yet TCRdb's version contains in-frame clones alone and is incomplete. This sample has more than 110,000 clones, with over 80% found just once. The sample comprised peripheral blood. These receptors all come from a woman of 80 years or more with acute or convalescent COVID-19.

V gene TRBV4-3 combines with J gene TRBJ1-2, with 7 bases fitting TRBD1. Germline CDR1 is LGHNA and CDR2 is YSLEER. Germline trimming cut 4 bases from V and 8 bases from J; bases unmatched to any gene: 10. This CDR3 spans 14 amino acids. This chain's CDR3 is CASSPDPTGFGYTF. The CDR3 DNA is TGCGCCAGCAGCCCTGATCCGACAGGGTTCGGCTACACCTTC.

This chain links TRBV28 with TRBJ1-1, with no clear D. The V end was cut by 6 bases, the J end by 0 bases, with 20 bases between. Germline CDR1 is MDHEN and CDR2 is SYDVKM. The CDR3 runs to 17 residues. CDR3 in amino acids: CASRPGGGWTMNTEAFF. As DNA, the CDR3 is TGTGCCAGCAGACCTGGAGGCGGGTGGACGATGAACACTGAAGCTTTCTTT.

The V gene is TRBV19, the J gene TRBJ2-5, with D possibly being TRBD1 (6 bases). CDR1 LNHDA and CDR2 SQIVND come from the germline V gene (reference sequence). Trimming shortened V by 4 bases and J by 5 bases, and 11 bases separated the two germline ends. The CDR3 consists of 13 residues. DNA of the CDR3: TGTGCCAGTAGTAAAAGCAGGGGCGAGACCCAGTACTTC. Amino acid sequence: CASSKSRGETQYF.

This clone was observed once. The chain recombines TRBV30 with TRBJ2-2; D possibly corresponds to TRBD2 (6 bases). Germline V gene sequence: CDR1 GTSNPN, CDR2 SVGIG (reference sequence). The V end lost 7 bases, the J end lost 1 base, and 13 bases lay between the germline ends. The CDR3 runs to 14 residues. CDR3 in DNA: TGTGCCTCCTTTTGGCGGGGGAACACCGGGGAGCTGTTTTTT. It encodes CASFWRGNTGELFF.

The gene calls are TRBV6-1 and TRBJ1-1; D unclear. Trimming left V 2 bases short and J 9 bases short, with 13 bases between. This CDR3 contains 13 residues. The V gene's germline CDR1 is MNHNS and CDR2 SASEGT. DNA for the CDR3: TGTGCCAGCAGTGAACGCGGGCAGAAGAAAGCTTTCTTT. This codes for CASSERGQKKAFF.

V gene TRBV11-2 combines with J gene TRBJ2-7; 14 bases fit TRBD2. V was pared by 6 bases and J by 2 bases, with 3 bases of the junction left unmatched. CDR1 and CDR2 (germline): SGHAT, FQNNGV. CDR3 size: 15 residues. The CDR3 DNA reads TGTGCCAGCAGTTGGACTAGCGGGGGGACCTACGAGCAGTACTTC. This codes for CASSWTSGGTYEQYF.

This clone was detected ten times or more. The chain uses TRBV7-9 and TRBJ1-3, with unresolved D. The CDR3 runs to 15 residues. From germline, CDR1 is SEHNR and CDR2 FQNEAQ (reference sequence). Trimming removed 5 bases at V and 6 bases at J, with 17 bases between. The CDR3 spells CASSPQRGLENTIYF. DNA for the CDR3: TGTGCCAGCAGCCCCCAACGGGGATTAGAAAACACCATATATTTT.

The gene calls are TRBV5-6 and TRBJ1-2; 10 positions match TRBD1. CDR3 size: 14 residues. CDR1 and CDR2 from the germline V gene are SGHDT and YYEEEE. The V gene end was trimmed by 2 bases and the J gene end by 3 bases; junction bases not matched to a gene: 1. Written as DNA, the CDR3 is TGTGCCAGCAGCTTAGGACAGGGGGACTATGGCTACACCTTC. It is translated as CASSLGQGDYGYTF.

This clone was seen only once. The chain links TRBV7-3 to TRBJ2-1, with 9 bases matching TRBD1. V was clipped by 5 bases and J by 6 bases; unmatched bases: 8. The CDR3 has 15 amino acids. CDR1 SGHTA and CDR2 FQGTGA come from the germline V gene. CDR3: CASSPRQGGSNEQFF. The CDR3 region has the DNA TGTGCCAGCAGCCCACGACAGGGGGGGTCCAATGAGCAGTTCTTC.

This clone occurred once. This rearrangement joins TRBV12-3 or TRBV12-4 to TRBJ2-3; D not resolved. Trimming cost V 7 bases and J 4 bases, with 9 bases left between them. The CDR3 is 12 amino acids. The CDR3 loop reads CASTQASDTQYF. CDR3 DNA: TGTGCCAGCACCCAGGCGTCAGATACGCAGTATTTT.

V gene TRBV7-2 combines with J gene TRBJ2-3; TRBD1 agrees at 9 bases. The CDR3 has 15 amino acids. CDR1 is SGHTA, CDR2 FQGNSA, per germline. V gave up 2 bases and J gave up 3 bases; unmatched junction bases: 3. The CDR3 DNA is TGTGCCAGCAGCTTATACAGGGGGCGTACAGATACGCAGTATTTT. Its translation is CASSLYRGRTDTQYF.

The chain couples TRBV5-1 to TRBJ1-3; D remains ambiguous. Germline V gene sequence: CDR1 SGHRS, CDR2 YFSETQ. The V gene lost 1 base and the J gene lost 0 bases, with 11 bases spanning the gap. The CDR3 covers 16 residues. CDR3 protein: CASSLMAGLSGNTIYF. CDR3 sequence (DNA): TGCGCCAGCAGCTTGATGGCAGGACTCTCTGGAAACACCATATATTTT.

This rearrangement joins TRBV5-1 to TRBJ2-5, with 7 bases identical to TRBD1. Germline V gene data show CDR1 as SGHRS and CDR2 as YFSETQ. J gave up 3 bases and V 4 bases, and 3 bases lay outside the gene matches. The CDR3 loop spans 13 amino acids. The CDR3 DNA reads as TGCGCCAGCAGCCGAGGACAGGAAGAGACCCAGTACTTC. Translated, it gives CASSRGQEETQYF.

This chain connects TRBV30 to TRBJ2-2; TRBD1 agrees at 7 bases. V trimming: 5 bases; J trimming: 0 bases; junction bases outside the gene matches: 6. From germline, CDR1 is GTSNPN and CDR2 SVGIG (reference sequence). The CDR3 runs 15 residues. The chain's CDR3 is CAWATGYANTGELFF. CDR3 bases: TGTGCCTGGGCGACAGGGTACGCGAACACCGGGGAGCTGTTTTTT.

The chain joins TRBV30 to TRBJ1-2, with 9 nucleotides matching TRBD1. Germline V lookup: CDR1 GTSNPN, CDR2 SVGIG (reference sequence). The CDR3 runs 13 residues. J lost 4 bases, V lost 1 base, and 1 base had no gene match. CDR3 bases: TGTGCCTGGAGTGAGGACAGGGGCTATGGCTACACCTTC. Its translation is CAWSEDRGYGYTF.

The V gene is TRBV7-2, the J gene TRBJ2-1, with 11 positions matching TRBD2. The V segment lost 6 bases and the J segment 2 bases; nucleotides outside the gene matches: 6. Germline CDR1 reads SGHTA; CDR2 reads FQGNSA. CDR3 length equals 16 residues. CDR3 in amino acids: CASRPSSGGAYNEQFF. The CDR3 DNA reads as TGTGCCAGCAGACCTAGTAGCGGGGGGGCCTACAATGAGCAGTTCTTC.

This clone has a handful of counts. The sample contains more than one DNA sequence encoding this CDR3. The chain is built from TRBV5-1 and TRBJ1-1; D is possibly TRBD1 (6 bases). V lost 5 bases and J 1 base, leaving 12 bases between the germline ends. The V gene's germline CDR1 is SGHRS and CDR2 YFSETQ. This CDR3 has 14 residues. The CDR3 reads CASSLQGPNTEAFF. For the CDR3, the DNA is TGCGCCAGCAGTTTACAGGGTCCGAACACTGAAGCTTTCTTT.

The chain carries TRBV6-5 and TRBJ1-5, with a possible D match to TRBD1 (5 bases). The germline V gene has CDR1 MNHEY and CDR2 SVGAGI. V lost 7 bases, J lost 0 bases, and 10 bases lay in between. This CDR3 comprises 14 residues. The CDR3 protein is CASTQVNSNQPQHF. The CDR3 DNA reads as TGTGCCAGCACACAGGTGAATAGCAATCAGCCCCAGCATTTT.

This chain connects TRBV20-1 to TRBJ1-1; maybe TRBD1 (5 bases). The CDR3 is made up of 11 amino acids. Trimming removed 5 bases from V and 4 bases from J, with 8 bases in between. CDR1 and CDR2 (germline): DFQATT, SNEGSKA (reference sequence). CDR3 sequence: CSALGPTEAFF. The CDR3 region has the DNA TGCAGTGCTCTGGGGCCCACTGAAGCTTTCTTT.

This clone was counted between two and nine times. This chain links TRBV6-5 with TRBJ2-3, with 7 nucleotides matching TRBD1. V lost 6 bases to trimming and J lost 1 base; unmatched junction nucleotides: 7. The CDR3 is 15 amino acids. Germline V gives CDR1 MNHEY, CDR2 SVGAGI. The CDR3 loop is CASSYRGFGTDTQYF. Written as DNA, the CDR3 is TGTGCCAGCAGCTACAGGGGTTTTGGCACAGATACGCAGTATTTT.

This sequence joins TRBV6-6 and TRBJ2-6, with D possibly being TRBD2 (7 bases). The CDR3 extends over 16 amino acids. Germline V gene data show CDR1 as MNHNY and CDR2 as SVGAGI (reference sequence). V gave up 7 bases and J gave up 4 bases, with 17 bases separating them. CDR3 coding DNA: TGTGCCAGCAAACACGGGGCGGGGGCGGGGGCCAACGTCCTGACTTTC. Translated: CASKHGAGAGANVLTF.

The chain recombines TRBV11-3 with TRBJ2-5; 7 bases map to TRBD1. J was trimmed by 0 bases and V by 5 bases; bases with no gene match: 12. This CDR3 comprises 17 residues. The germline V gene has CDR1 SGHNT and CDR2 YENEEA. CDR3 amino acids: CASSHSFPGTDQETQYF. CDR3 nucleotides: TGTGCCAGCAGCCATTCTTTCCCCGGGACAGACCAAGAGACCCAGTACTTC.

The J gene is TRBJ1-6, the V gene TRBV10-3; tentatively, D is TRBD1 (5 bases). V was pared by 5 bases and J by 9 bases, with 17 bases between. Germline values: CDR1 ENHRY, CDR2 SYGVKD. The CDR3 loop spans 15 amino acids. CDR3 residues: CAISSSGGPGSPLHF. The CDR3 DNA follows: TGTGCCATCAGTTCCTCCGGGGGTCCGGGTTCACCCCTCCACTTT.

This chain connects TRBV2 to TRBJ2-3, with TRBD2 identical over 10 bases. CDR1 SNHLY and CDR2 FYNNEI come from the germline V gene. The CDR3 extends over 19 amino acids. The J segment lost 0 bases and the V segment lost 8 bases, leaving 17 bases of the junction unmatched. The CDR3 nucleotides read TGTGCCAGCGACCCAGCTAGCGGGGGCCTTCCTACTAGCACAGATACGCAGTATTTT. Its protein is CASDPASGGLPTSTDTQYF. The variable domain in full, completed from reference TRBV2 and TRBJ2-3, reads EPEVTQTPSHQVTQMGQEVILRCVPISNHLYFYWYRQILGQKVEFLVSFYNNEISEKSEIFDDQFSVERPDGSNFTLKIRSTKLEDSAMYFCASDPASGGLPTSTDTQYFGPGTRLTVL.

The chain uses TRBV7-9 and TRBJ2-6; TRBD1 is a possible D gene (5 bases). CDR3 size: 17 residues. Trimming pared 5 bases from V and 4 bases from J, leaving 18 bases between. Germline assignment: CDR1 SEHNR and CDR2 FQNEAQ (reference sequence). This CDR3 is CASSQGSRARGANVLTF. The CDR3 DNA sequence: TGTGCCAGCAGCCAGGGATCCAGGGCGCGGGGGGCCAACGTCCTGACTTTC.

This clone has more than one count but fewer than ten. The CDR3 nucleotides are TGTGCCTGGAGTGTCGGACAGGGGGCTCAGCCCCAGCATTTT. Translation: CAWSVGQGAQPQHF. The chain combines TRBV30 with TRBJ1-5; 11 bases line up with TRBD1. Germline CDR1 GTSNPN, CDR2 SVGIG (reference sequence). V shed 0 bases, J shed 6 bases, and the junction held 1 base outside the gene matches. The CDR3 covers 14 residues.

The V gene is TRBV29-1, the J gene TRBJ2-1; 7 nucleotides align to TRBD2. V lost 6 bases, J lost 2 bases, and 10 bases stayed unmatched. Germline CDR1 reads SQVTM; CDR2 reads ANQGSEA. The CDR3 runs 15 residues. CDR3 nucleotides: TGCAGCGTGGGAAGAGCGGGGACTACCTACAATGAGCAGTTCTTC. It translates to CSVGRAGTTYNEQFF.

The J gene is TRBJ1-3, the V gene TRBV4-2, with a tentative D call TRBD1 (6 bases). Germline lookup yields CDR1 LGHNA and CDR2 YNFKEQ. Trimming stripped 0 bases from V and 4 bases from J, with 16 bases between. The length of the CDR3 is 17 residues. The CDR3 is CASSQDQDRLGGNTIYF. In DNA form, the CDR3 reads TGTGCCAGCAGCCAAGATCAAGACAGGCTGGGGGGAAACACCATATATTTT.

The chain combines TRBV7-9 with TRBJ2-3; a weak D match, TRBD2 (5 bases). V was trimmed by 2 bases and J by 5 bases, leaving 8 bases between them. CDR3 length: 13 amino acids. Germline assignment: CDR1 SEHNR and CDR2 FQNEAQ (reference sequence). The CDR3 region is CASSLLLVDTQYF. CDR3 coding DNA: TGTGCCAGCAGCTTACTACTAGTAGATACGCAGTATTTT.

The V gene is TRBV10-3, the J gene TRBJ1-2; 9 positions agree with TRBD1. This CDR3 contains 13 residues. Germline V CDR1 and CDR2: ENHRY, SYGVKD. Trimming took 6 bases from V and 6 from J; bases not matched to a gene: 5. CDR3 coding DNA: TGTGCCATCAGGCCGACAGGGGGTAATGGCTACACCTTC. It specifies CAIRPTGGNGYTF.